Sequencing of this TCR beta chain was carried out in a study of T cell repertoires in cytomegalovirus infection. In germline, CDR1 is MNHNS, CDR2 SASEGT. J lost 9 bases, V lost 6 bases, and 20 bases had no gene match. This CDR3 has 18 residues. TCRdb analysed the reads with MiXCR anew, one entry per CDR3 protein. The table lists 900,000 to 950,000 distinct CDR3 sequences, around 32% of them singletons. General study results and limits: CMV carriers having the relevant HLA were flagged by cumulative public TCR beta family frequency.

This clonotype was detected only a few times. Its antigen remains unknown. This TCR derives from a human donor in good health (CMV status not recorded). Some clones in this sample may be carry-over from other donors' samples. This sequence joins TRBV6-1 and TRBJ1-6; 7 bases fit TRBD1. Sequenced here: cultured CD8+ T cells from PBMCs, sampled from culture after CMV antigen stimulation. CDR3 sequence reads: CASRPRQGVQEIGSPLHF. The CDR3 DNA reads as TGTGCCAGCAGACCGAGACAGGGCGTTCAAGAAATTGGTTCACCCCTCCACTTT.